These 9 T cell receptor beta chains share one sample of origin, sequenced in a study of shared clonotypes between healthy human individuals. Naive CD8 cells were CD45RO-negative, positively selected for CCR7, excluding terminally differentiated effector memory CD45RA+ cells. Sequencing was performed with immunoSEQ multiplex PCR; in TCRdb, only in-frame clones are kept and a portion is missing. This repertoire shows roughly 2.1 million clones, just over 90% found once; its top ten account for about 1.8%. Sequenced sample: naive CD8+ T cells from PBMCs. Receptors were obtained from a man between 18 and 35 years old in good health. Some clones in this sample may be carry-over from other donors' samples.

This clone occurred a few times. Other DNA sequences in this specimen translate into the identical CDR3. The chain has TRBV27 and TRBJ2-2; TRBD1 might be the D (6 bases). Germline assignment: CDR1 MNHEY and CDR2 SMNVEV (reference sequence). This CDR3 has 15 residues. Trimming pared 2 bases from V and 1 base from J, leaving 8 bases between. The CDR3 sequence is CASSLGTRNTGELFF. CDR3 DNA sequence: TGTGCCAGCAGTTTAGGGACAAGGAACACCGGGGAGCTGTTTTTT.

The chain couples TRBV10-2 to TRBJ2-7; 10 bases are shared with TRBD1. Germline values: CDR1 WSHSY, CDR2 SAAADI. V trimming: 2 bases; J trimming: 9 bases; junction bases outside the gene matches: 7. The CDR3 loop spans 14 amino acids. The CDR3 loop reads CASSERRTGGMQYF. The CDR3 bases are TGCGCCAGCAGTGAGAGGCGGACAGGGGGAATGCAGTACTTC.

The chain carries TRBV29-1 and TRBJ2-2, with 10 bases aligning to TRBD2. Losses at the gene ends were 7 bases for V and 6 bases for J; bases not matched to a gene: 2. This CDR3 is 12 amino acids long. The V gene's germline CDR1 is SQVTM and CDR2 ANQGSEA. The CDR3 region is CSAGTSAGELFF. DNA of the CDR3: TGCAGCGCCGGGACTAGCGCCGGGGAGCTGTTTTTT.

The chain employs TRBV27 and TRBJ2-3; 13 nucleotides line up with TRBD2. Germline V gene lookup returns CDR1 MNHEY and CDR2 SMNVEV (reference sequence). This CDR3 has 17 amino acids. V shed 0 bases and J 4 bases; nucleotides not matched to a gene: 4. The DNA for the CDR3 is TGTGCCAGCAGTTTATCCGGGACTAGCGGGGAGGCAGATACGCAGTATTTT. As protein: CASSLSGTSGEADTQYF.

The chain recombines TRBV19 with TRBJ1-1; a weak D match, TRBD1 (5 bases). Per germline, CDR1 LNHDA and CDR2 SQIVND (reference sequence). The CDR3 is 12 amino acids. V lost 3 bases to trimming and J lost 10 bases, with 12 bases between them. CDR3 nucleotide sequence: TGTGCCAGTAGTATTGGGGGAGTGCGAGCTTTCTTT. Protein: CASSIGGVRAFF.

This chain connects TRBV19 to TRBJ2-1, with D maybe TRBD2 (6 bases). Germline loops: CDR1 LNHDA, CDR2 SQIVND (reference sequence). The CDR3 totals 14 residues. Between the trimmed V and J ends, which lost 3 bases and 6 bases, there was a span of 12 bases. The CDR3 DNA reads TGTGCCAGTAGTATGCGTCAGGGAGGCAATGAGCAGTTCTTC. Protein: CASSMRQGGNEQFF.

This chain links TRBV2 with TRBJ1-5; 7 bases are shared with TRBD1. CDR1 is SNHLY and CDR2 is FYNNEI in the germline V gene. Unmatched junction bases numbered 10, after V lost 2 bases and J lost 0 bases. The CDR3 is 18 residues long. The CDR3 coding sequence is TGTGCCAGCAGTGAATCTAACAGGGGACCGTATAGCAATCAGCCCCAGCATTTT. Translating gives CASSESNRGPYSNQPQHF.

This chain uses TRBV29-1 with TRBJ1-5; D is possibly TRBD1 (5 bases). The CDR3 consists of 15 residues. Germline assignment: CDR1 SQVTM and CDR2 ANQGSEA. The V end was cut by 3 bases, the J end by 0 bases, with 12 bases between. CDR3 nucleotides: TGCAGCGTTGAGGTCGAGGGGCTTAGCAATCAGCCCCAGCATTTT. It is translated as CSVEVEGLSNQPQHF.

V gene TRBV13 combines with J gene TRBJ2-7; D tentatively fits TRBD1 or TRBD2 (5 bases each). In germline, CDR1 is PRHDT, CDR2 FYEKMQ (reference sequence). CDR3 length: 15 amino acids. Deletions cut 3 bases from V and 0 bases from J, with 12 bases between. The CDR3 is CASSFDPGSSYEQYF. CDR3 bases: TGTGCCAGCAGCTTTGATCCAGGGAGCTCCTACGAGCAGTACTTC.